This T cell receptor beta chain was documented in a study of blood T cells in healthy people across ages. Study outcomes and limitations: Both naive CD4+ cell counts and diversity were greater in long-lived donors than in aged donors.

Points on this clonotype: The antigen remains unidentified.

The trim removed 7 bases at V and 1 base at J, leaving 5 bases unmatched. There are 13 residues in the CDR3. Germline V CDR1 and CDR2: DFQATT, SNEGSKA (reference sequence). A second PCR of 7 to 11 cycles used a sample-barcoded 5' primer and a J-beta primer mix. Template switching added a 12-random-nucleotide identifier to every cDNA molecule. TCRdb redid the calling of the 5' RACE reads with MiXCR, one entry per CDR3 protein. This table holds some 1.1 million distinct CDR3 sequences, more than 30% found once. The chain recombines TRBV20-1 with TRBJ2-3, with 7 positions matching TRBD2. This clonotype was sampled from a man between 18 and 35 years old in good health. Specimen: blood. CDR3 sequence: CSGRGRGTDTQYF. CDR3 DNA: TGCAGTGGGCGGGGGAGGGGCACAGATACGCAGTATTTT.